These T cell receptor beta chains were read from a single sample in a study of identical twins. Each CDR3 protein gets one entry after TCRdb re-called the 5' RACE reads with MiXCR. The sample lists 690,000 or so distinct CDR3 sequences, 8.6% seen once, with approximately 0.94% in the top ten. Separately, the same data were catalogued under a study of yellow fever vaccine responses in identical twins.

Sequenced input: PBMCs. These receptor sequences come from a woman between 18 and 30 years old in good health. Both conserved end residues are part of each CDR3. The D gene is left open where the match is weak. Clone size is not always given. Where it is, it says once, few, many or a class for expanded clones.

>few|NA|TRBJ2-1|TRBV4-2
CASSHEATVYNEQFF
TGTGCCAGCAGCCACGAGGCTACGGTTTACAATGAGCAGTTCTTC
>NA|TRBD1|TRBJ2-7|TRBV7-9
CASSSQWTGEYEQYF
TGTGCCAGCAGCTCACAGTGGACAGGGGAATACGAGCAGTACTTC
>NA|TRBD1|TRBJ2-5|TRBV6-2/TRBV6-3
CASSHRGPVGETQYF
TGTGCCAGCAGCCACAGGGGTCCCGTGGGGGAGACCCAGTACTTC
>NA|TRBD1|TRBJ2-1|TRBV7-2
CAEGGQGESYNEQFF
TGTGCGGAGGGTGGACAGGGGGAATCCTACAATGAGCAGTTCTTC
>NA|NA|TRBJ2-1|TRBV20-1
CSARDKGVGPSLDEQFF
TGCAGTGCTAGAGATAAGGGGGTGGGCCCTAGTCTGGATGAGCAGTTCTTC
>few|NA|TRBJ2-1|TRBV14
CASSQVVGHNEQFF
TGTGCCAGCAGCCAAGTGGTAGGACACAATGAGCAGTTCTTC
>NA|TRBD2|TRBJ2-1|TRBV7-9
CASSPPTSGRANEQFF
TGTGCCAGCAGCCCCCCGACTAGCGGGAGGGCCAATGAGCAGTTCTTC
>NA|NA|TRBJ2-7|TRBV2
CASLGDPPGEQYF
TGTGCCAGCCTAGGGGACCCCCCGGGGGAGCAGTACTTC
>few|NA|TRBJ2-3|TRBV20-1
CSARERYWGETTDTQYF
TGCAGTGCTAGAGAAAGATATTGGGGGGAGACGACAGATACGCAGTATTTT
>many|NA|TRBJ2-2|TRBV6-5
CASSYVGDWELFF
TGTGCCAGCAGTTACGTAGGGGATTGGGAGCTGTTTTTT
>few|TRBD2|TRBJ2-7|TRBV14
CASSHRTSGGSYEQYF
TGTGCCAGCAGCCACCGAACTAGCGGGGGTTCCTACGAGCAGTACTTC
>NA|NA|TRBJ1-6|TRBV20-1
CSARVGRNNSPLHF
TGCAGTGCTAGGGTAGGACGTAATAATTCACCCCTCCACTTT
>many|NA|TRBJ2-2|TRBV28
CASSFSQGKLFF
TGTGCCAGCAGTTTTTCCCAGGGGAAGCTGTTTTTT
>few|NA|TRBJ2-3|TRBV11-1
CASTSLGERFYSTDTQYF
TGTGCCAGCACCTCCCTAGGGGAGCGGTTCTACTCCACAGATACGCAGTATTTT
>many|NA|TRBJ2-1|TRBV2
CASRLAGSYNEQFF
TGTGCCTCCCGGCTGGCGGGGAGCTACAATGAGCAGTTCTTC
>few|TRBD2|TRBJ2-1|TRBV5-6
CASSVLAGIEQFF
TGTGCCAGCAGCGTACTAGCGGGGATTGAGCAGTTCTTC
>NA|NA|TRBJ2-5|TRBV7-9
CASSLPLGASGETQYF
TGTGCCAGCAGCTTACCCTTGGGGGCTAGCGGAGAGACCCAGTACTTC
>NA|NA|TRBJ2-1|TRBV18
CASSPVEGEQFF
TGTGCCAGCTCACCAGTCGAGGGGGAGCAGTTCTTC
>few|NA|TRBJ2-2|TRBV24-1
CATSVRQNTGELFF
TGTGCCACCAGTGTGCGGCAGAACACCGGGGAGCTGTTTTTT
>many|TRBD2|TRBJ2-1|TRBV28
CASSPPLAFNEQFF
TGTGCCAGCAGCCCCCCACTAGCGTTTAATGAGCAGTTCTTC
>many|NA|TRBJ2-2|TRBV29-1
CSVGDGGELFF
TGCAGCGTTGGGGATGGCGGGGAGCTGTTTTTT
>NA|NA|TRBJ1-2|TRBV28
CASSGDRAGYTF
TGTGCCAGCAGTGGGGACCGGGCTGGCTACACCTTC
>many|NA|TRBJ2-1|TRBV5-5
CASSLALTFSYNEQFF
TGTGCCAGCAGCTTGGCATTGACATTCTCCTACAATGAGCAGTTCTTC
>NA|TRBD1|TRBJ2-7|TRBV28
CASSYPRQGSSYEQYF
TGTGCCAGCAGTTACCCAAGACAGGGGAGCTCCTACGAGCAGTACTTC
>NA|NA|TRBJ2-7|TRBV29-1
CSVGGGSGYEQYF
TGCAGCGTTGGGGGCGGCTCCGGCTACGAGCAGTACTTC
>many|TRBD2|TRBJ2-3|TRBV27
CASRGRLAGPPGTDTQYF
TGTGCCAGCAGAGGGAGACTAGCGGGACCACCTGGCACAGATACGCAGTATTTT
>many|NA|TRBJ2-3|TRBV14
CASSQFNAGTQYF
TGTGCCAGCAGCCAGTTTAACGCTGGTACGCAGTATTTT
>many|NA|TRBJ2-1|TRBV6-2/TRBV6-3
CASRPTGSWDEQFF
TGTGCCAGCAGACCCACGGGATCCTGGGATGAGCAGTTCTTC
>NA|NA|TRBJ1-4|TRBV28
CASSLIGTNEKLFF
TGTGCCAGCAGTTTAATCGGGACTAATGAAAAACTGTTTTTT
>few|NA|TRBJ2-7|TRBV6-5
CASSYSASYEQYF
TGTGCCAGCAGTTACTCGGCCAGCTACGAGCAGTACTTC
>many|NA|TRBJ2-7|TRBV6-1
CATTTSGVNYEQYF
TGTGCCACAACTACTTCCGGGGTCAACTACGAGCAGTACTTC
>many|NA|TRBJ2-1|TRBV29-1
CSVPLWGLTYNEQFF
TGCAGCGTGCCCTTGTGGGGATTAACCTACAATGAGCAGTTCTTC
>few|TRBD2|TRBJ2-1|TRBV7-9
CASSLDGAGGQNNEQFF
TGTGCCAGCAGCTTAGATGGAGCGGGAGGGCAGAACAATGAGCAGTTCTTC
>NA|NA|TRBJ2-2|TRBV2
CASNDRNTGELFF
TGTGCCAGCAATGACAGGAACACCGGGGAGCTGTTTTTT
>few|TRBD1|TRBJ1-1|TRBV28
CASSFLTGGMNTEAFF
TGTGCCAGCAGTTTTTTGACAGGGGGCATGAACACTGAAGCTTTCTTT
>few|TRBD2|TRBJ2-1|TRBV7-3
CASSLIGTSPNEQFF
TGTGCCAGCAGCTTAATCGGGACTAGCCCCAATGAGCAGTTCTTC
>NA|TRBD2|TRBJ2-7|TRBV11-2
CASTREGYEQYF
TGTGCCAGCACACGGGAGGGTTACGAGCAGTACTTC
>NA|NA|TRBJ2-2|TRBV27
CASSFRRGRGAGELFF
TGTGCCAGCAGTTTTAGGAGGGGGCGAGGGGCCGGGGAGCTGTTTTTT
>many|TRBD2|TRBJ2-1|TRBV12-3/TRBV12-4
CASSYSGNYNEQFF
TGTGCCAGCAGTTATAGCGGGAACTACAATGAGCAGTTCTTC
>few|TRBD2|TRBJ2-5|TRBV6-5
CASSYPTSGGTQYF
TGTGCCAGCAGTTACCCCACTAGCGGGGGGACCCAGTACTTC
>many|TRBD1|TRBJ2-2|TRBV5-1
CASSSWTGRNTGELFF
TGCGCCAGCAGCTCCTGGACAGGGAGGAACACCGGGGAGCTGTTTTTT
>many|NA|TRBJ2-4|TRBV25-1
CASSEFGDGKNIQYF
TGTGCCAGCAGTGAATTTGGGGACGGCAAAAACATTCAGTACTTC
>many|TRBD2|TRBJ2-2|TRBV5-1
CASSPNGLAGGELFF
TGCGCCAGCAGCCCAAATGGACTAGCGGGCGGGGAGCTGTTTTTT
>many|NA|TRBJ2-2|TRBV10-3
CAISERTGSAGELFF
TGTGCCATCAGTGAGAGAACAGGGTCGGCCGGGGAGCTGTTTTTT
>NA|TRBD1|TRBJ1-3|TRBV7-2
CASSKHQGATGNTIYF
TGTGCCAGCAGCAAACACCAGGGGGCGACTGGAAACACCATATATTTT
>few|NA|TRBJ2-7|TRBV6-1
CASKVEGGAYEQYF
TGTGCCAGCAAGGTAGAGGGGGGAGCCTACGAGCAGTACTTC
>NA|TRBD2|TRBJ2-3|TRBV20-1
CSARRGGGGTDTQYF
TGCAGTGCTAGACGGGGCGGGGGGGGCACAGATACGCAGTATTTT
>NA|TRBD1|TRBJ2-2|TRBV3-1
CASSQDLTGQGSNGELFF
TGTGCCAGCAGCCAAGATCTCACGGGACAGGGGTCGAACGGGGAGCTGTTTTTT